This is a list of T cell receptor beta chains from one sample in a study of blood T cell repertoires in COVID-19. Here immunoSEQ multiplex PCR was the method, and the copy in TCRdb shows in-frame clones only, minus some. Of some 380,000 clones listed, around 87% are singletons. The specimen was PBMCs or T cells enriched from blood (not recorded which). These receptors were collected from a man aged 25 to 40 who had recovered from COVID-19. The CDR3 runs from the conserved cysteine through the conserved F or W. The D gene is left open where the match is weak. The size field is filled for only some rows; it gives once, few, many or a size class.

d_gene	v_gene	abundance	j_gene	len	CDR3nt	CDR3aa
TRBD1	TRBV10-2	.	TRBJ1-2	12	TGCGCCAGCCTGCGGGACAGCTATGGCTACACCTTC	CASLRDSYGYTF
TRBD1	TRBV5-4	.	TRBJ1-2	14	TGTGCCAGCAGCTTGGGGGACAGGGCGGGTGGCTACACCTTC	CASSLGDRAGGYTF
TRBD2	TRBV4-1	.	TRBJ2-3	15	TGCGCCAGCAGCCCCGAGCGGGGCCCCACAGATACGCAGTATTTT	CASSPERGPTDTQYF
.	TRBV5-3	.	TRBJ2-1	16	TGTGCCAGAAGCTGCGTGGCGGGGGACACGCTCAATGAGCAGTTCTTC	CARSCVAGDTLNEQFF
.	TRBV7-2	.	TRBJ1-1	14	TGTGCCAGCAGCTTAGGCCCTGAAGGCCGGGGAGCTTTCTTT	CASSLGPEGRGAFF
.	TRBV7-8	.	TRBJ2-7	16	TGTGCCAGCAGCTTAGCGGACAGTGAGAGCTCCTACGAGCAGTACTTC	CASSLADSESSYEQYF
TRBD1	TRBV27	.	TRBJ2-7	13	TGTGCCAGCAGGCACCCAGGGGGCATAGAGCAGTACTTC	CASRHPGGIEQYF
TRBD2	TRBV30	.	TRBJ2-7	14	TGTGCCTGGAATACCCTCGGGCGGGGGTCCGAGCAGTACTTC	CAWNTLGRGSEQYF
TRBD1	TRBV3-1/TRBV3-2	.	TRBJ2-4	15	TGTGCCAGCAGCCCCAGGGACAGGGGGAGAAACATTCAGTACTTC	CASSPRDRGRNIQYF
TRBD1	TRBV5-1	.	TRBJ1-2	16	TGCGCCAGCAGCTTCGGGACAGGGTCGCTTTTAGTCGGCTACACCTTC	CASSFGTGSLLVGYTF
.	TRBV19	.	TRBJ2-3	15	TGTGCCAGTAGGGACAATCCTACTAGCACAGATACGCAGTATTTT	CASRDNPTSTDTQYF
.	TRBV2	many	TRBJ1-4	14	TGTGCCAGCAGGAGCCCCTGGACTAATGAAAAACTGTTTTTT	CASRSPWTNEKLFF
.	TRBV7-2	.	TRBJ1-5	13	TGTGCCAGCAGCTTAGCGTTAGATCAGCCCCAGCATTTT	CASSLALDQPQHF
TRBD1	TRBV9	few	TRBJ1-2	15	TGTGCCAGCAGCCCAGGACAGGGGCCCCTCTATGGCTACACCTTC	CASSPGQGPLYGYTF
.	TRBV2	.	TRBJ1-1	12	TGTGCCAGCAGTGAGGGTGGGTTGGAGGCTTTCTTT	CASSEGGLEAFF
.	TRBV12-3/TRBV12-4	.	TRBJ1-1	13	TGTGCCAGCAGTTTAGCCAGGCGCACTGAAGCTTTCTTT	CASSLARRTEAFF
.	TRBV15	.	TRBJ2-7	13	TGTGCCACCAGCAGGTCCGGGATCACCGAGCAGTACTTC	CATSRSGITEQYF
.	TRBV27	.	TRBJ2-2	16	TGTGCCAGCAGTTTATCGGGGGGGCTAGGTGGCGGGGAGCTGTTTTTT	CASSLSGGLGGGELFF
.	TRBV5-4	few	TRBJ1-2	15	TGTGCCAGCAGCTTGGGGGCAGGGAAGAATGAGGGCTACACCTTC	CASSLGAGKNEGYTF
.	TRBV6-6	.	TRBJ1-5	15	TGTGCCAGCAGTTACCCGGGGGGCGTCGATCAGCCCCAGCATTTT	CASSYPGGVDQPQHF
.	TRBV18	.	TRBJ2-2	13	TGTGCCAGCTCACTAACGAACACCGGGGAGCTGTTTTTT	CASSLTNTGELFF
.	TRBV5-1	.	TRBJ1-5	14	TGCGCCAGCAGCTTGGGAGGGCGGAATCAGCCCCAGCATTTT	CASSLGGRNQPQHF
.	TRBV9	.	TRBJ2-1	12	TGTGCCAGCAGCGTAGAGACGGGTGAGCAGTTCTTC	CASSVETGEQFF
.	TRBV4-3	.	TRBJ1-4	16	TGCGCCAGCAGCCAAGATCGGGGGATTCGGGCAGAAAAACTGTTTTTT	CASSQDRGIRAEKLFF
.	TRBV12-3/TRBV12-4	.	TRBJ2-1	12	TGTGCCAGCAGTTTACTCTACAATGAGCAGTTCTTC	CASSLLYNEQFF
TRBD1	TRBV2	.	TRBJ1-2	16	TGTGCCAGCAGTGATTGGGCAGGGGGCAACAGCTATGGCTACACCTTC	CASSDWAGGNSYGYTF
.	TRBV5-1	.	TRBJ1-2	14	TGCGCCAGCAGCTTGGACAGGGCCCCCAGTGGCTACACCTTC	CASSLDRAPSGYTF
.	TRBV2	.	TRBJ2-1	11	TGTGCCAGCAGTGTGGGGCGCGAGCAGTTCTTC	CASSVGREQFF
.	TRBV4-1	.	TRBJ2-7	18	TGCGCCAGCAGCCAAGTGCCGCAGGCAGGGGAGATTGTATACGAGCAGTACTTC	CASSQVPQAGEIVYEQYF
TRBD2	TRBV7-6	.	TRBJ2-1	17	TGTGCCAGCAGCTTAGCTGGGGGGGGGAGCTCCTACAATGAGCAGTTCTTC	CASSLAGGGSSYNEQFF
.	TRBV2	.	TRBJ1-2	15	TGTGCCAGCAGTGAGGTCGACAGGTCTGACTATGGCTACACCTTC	CASSEVDRSDYGYTF
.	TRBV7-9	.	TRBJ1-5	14	TGTGCCAGCAGCTCTAGGACAGCTAATCAGCCCCAGCATTTT	CASSSRTANQPQHF
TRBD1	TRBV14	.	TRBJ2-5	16	TGTGCCAGCAGCCCTATCGGGACAGGGGTACAAGAGACCCAGTACTTC	CASSPIGTGVQETQYF
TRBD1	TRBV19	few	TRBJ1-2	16	TGTGCCAGTAGTGCAGGAGACAGGGGGCCTTACTATGGCTACACCTTC	CASSAGDRGPYYGYTF
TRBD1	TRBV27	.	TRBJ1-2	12	TGTGCCAGCAAACCGGGACAGGGTGGCTACACCTTC	CASKPGQGGYTF
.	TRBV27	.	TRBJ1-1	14	TGTGCCAGCAGTTTACAGGCAGTATTTGCTGAAGCTTTCTTT	CASSLQAVFAEAFF
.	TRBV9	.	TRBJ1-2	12	TGTGCCAGCAGCGCAGGGGTTTTAGGCTACACCTTC	CASSAGVLGYTF
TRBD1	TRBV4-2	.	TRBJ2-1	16	TGTGCCAGCAGCCAAGATTACAGGGGGGTGGGCAATGAGCAGTTCTTC	CASSQDYRGVGNEQFF
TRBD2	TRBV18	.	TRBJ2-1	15	TGTGCCAGCTCACCAAGTCTAGCGGGGGTTCATGAGCAGTTCTTC	CASSPSLAGVHEQFF
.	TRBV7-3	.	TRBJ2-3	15	TGTGCCAGCAGCTCAATCACCGGGGGCACAGATACGCAGTATTTT	CASSSITGGTDTQYF
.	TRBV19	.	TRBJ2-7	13	TGTGCCAGTAGTTATGGTCGGGACTACGAGCAGTACTTC	CASSYGRDYEQYF
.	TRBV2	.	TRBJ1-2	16	TGTGCCAGCAGTGAAAGCGTCCGGACAGCTAACTATGGCTACACCTTC	CASSESVRTANYGYTF
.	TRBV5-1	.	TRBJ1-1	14	TGCGCCAGCTGGGAACGGACACCGTCCTCTGAAGCTTTCTTT	CASWERTPSSEAFF
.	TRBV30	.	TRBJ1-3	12	TGTGCCTGGAGTCCCGTCGGAAACACCATATATTTT	CAWSPVGNTIYF